A selection of T cell receptor beta chains follows, all from one sample in a study of CD4 T cells in relation to SARS-CoV-2 and coronaviruses. Sequenced by immunoSEQ multiplex PCR; TCRdb stores in-frame clones only, minus some. The sample consists of some 27,000 clones, 74% of them appearing once. These receptors lack a known antigen. Sequencing input: CD4+ T cells from PBMCs, cultured in vitro. These receptors were collected from a human donor in good health. The CDR3 runs from the conserved cysteine through the conserved F or W. D genes are given only for firm matches. Size is stated for part of the rows, as once, few or many counts, or as a class when the clone is expanded.

.	TRBV19	.	TRBJ1-2	CASSIREGLYGYTF	TGTGCCAGTAGTATAAGGGAGGGCCTCTATGGCTACACCTTC
few	TRBV7-2	.	TRBJ2-6	CASSLRGATSGANVLTF	TGTGCCAGCAGCCTGAGGGGGGCTACCTCTGGGGCCAACGTCCTGACTTTC
.	TRBV5-1	TRBD1	TRBJ2-7	CASSRGDRAQEQYF	TGCGCCAGCAGCCGCGGGGACAGGGCTCAAGAGCAGTACTTC
.	TRBV5-6	TRBD2	TRBJ2-5	CASSLGAGSKTQYF	TGTGCCAGCAGCTTGGGAGCGGGGAGTAAGACCCAGTACTTC
few	TRBV27	.	TRBJ1-5	CASSLGGGGNQPQHF	TGTGCCAGCAGTTTAGGGGGGGGTGGCAATCAGCCCCAGCATTTT
.	TRBV7-9	TRBD2	TRBJ2-5	CASSRAGETQYF	TGTGCCAGCAGTCGAGCGGGGGAGACCCAGTACTTC
.	TRBV5-5	.	TRBJ2-7	CASSLAVGEQYF	TGTGCCAGCAGCCTCGCGGTAGGTGAGCAGTACTTC
once	TRBV6-5	.	TRBJ1-5	CASRQGSQPQHF	TGTGCCAGCAGACAGGGAAGTCAGCCCCAGCATTTT
.	TRBV5-1	.	TRBJ2-3	CASSPLQGGRTDTQYF	TGCGCCAGCAGCCCCCTACAGGGCGGACGAACAGATACGCAGTATTTT
.	TRBV7-2	.	TRBJ2-3	CASSEGGTDTQYF	TGTGCCAGCAGCGAGGGGGGAACAGATACGCAGTATTTT
.	TRBV19	.	TRBJ2-2	CASSIKTVAHTGELFF	TGTGCCAGTAGTATTAAGACAGTCGCCCACACCGGGGAGCTGTTTTTT
.	TRBV4-3	.	TRBJ2-1	CASSQNPTSFGNEQFF	TGCGCCAGCAGCCAAAACCCAACTAGCTTCGGCAATGAGCAGTTCTTC
few	TRBV6-1	.	TRBJ1-2	CASSTGPDYGYTF	TGTGCCAGCAGTACAGGGCCGGACTATGGCTACACCTTC
.	TRBV10-3	.	TRBJ1-2	CAISESNLNYGYTF	TGTGCCATCAGTGAGTCCAACCTTAACTATGGCTACACCTTC
.	TRBV3-1/TRBV3-2	.	TRBJ2-5	CASSLPLDQEEETQYF	TGTGCCAGCAGCCTCCCTCTGGATCAGGAGGAAGAGACCCAGTACTTC
.	TRBV6-5	TRBD1	TRBJ1-1	CASIGQGAPKGEAFF	TGTGCCAGCATTGGACAGGGGGCGCCTAAAGGTGAAGCTTTCTTT
.	TRBV12-3/TRBV12-4	.	TRBJ1-2	CASSLPQDGYTF	TGTGCCAGCAGTTTACCGCAAGATGGCTACACCTTC
few	TRBV7-3	TRBD2	TRBJ2-1	CASSPSRTSGNNEQFF	TGTGCCAGCAGCCCATCGCGGACTAGCGGGAACAATGAGCAGTTCTTC
.	TRBV7-2	.	TRBJ1-6	CASSFRDINSPLHF	TGTGCCAGCAGCTTCCGGGACATAAATTCACCCCTCCACTTT
.	TRBV4-3	TRBD1	TRBJ2-6	CASSQGITGGEPGANVLTF	TGCGCCAGCAGCCAAGGGATAACAGGGGGCGAACCTGGGGCCAACGTCCTGACTTTC
.	TRBV6-5	.	TRBJ2-1	CASSLSGPYVLQFF	TGTGCCAGCAGCCTCAGCGGCCCCTATGTTCTGCAGTTCTTC
few	TRBV19	TRBD1	TRBJ2-7	CASSVRRDRGEQYF	TGTGCCAGTAGTGTACGCCGGGACAGAGGCGAGCAGTACTTC
.	TRBV19	TRBD1	TRBJ1-2	CASSVPGQGEGYTF	TGTGCCAGTAGTGTTCCGGGACAGGGTGAGGGCTACACCTTC
.	TRBV5-1	.	TRBJ1-1	CASSLGVRMNTEAFF	TGCGCCAGCAGCTTGGGCGTACGTATGAACACTGAAGCTTTCTTT
.	TRBV30	.	TRBJ2-5	CAWSPEEETQYF	TGTGCCTGGTCCCCCGAGGAGGAGACCCAGTACTTC
few	TRBV19	.	TRBJ1-1	CASSRNTEAFF	TGTGCCAGTAGTAGGAACACTGAAGCTTTCTTT
.	TRBV5-1	.	TRBJ1-6	CASSSGQPSGNSPLHF	TGCGCCAGCAGCTCCGGACAGCCATCGGGGAATTCACCCCTCCACTTT
.	TRBV18	.	TRBJ1-6	CASSPDLDSANSPLHF	TGTGCCAGCTCACCCGACCTGGACAGCGCGAATTCACCCCTCCACTTT
once	TRBV7-2	.	TRBJ1-5	CASSLAPGKPQHF	TGTGCCAGCAGCTTAGCTCCTGGGAAGCCCCAGCATTTT
.	TRBV2	.	TRBJ2-1	CASSSGASYNEQFF	TGTGCCAGCAGTTCAGGAGCGTCCTACAATGAGCAGTTCTTC
.	TRBV14	.	TRBJ2-5	CASSQLRETQYF	TGTGCCAGCAGCCAACTCAGGGAGACCCAGTACTTC
.	TRBV14	.	TRBJ2-5	CASSQGVVGRIQETQYF	TGTGCCAGCAGCCAAGGGGTTGTCGGGCGAATCCAAGAGACCCAGTACTTC
.	TRBV9	.	TRBJ2-2	CASSVDIGANTGELFF	TGTGCCAGCAGCGTAGATATAGGAGCGAACACCGGGGAGCTGTTTTTT
.	TRBV28	.	TRBJ2-7	CASSFRYEQYF	TGTGCCAGCAGTTTCAGGTACGAGCAGTACTTC
few	TRBV7-9	TRBD1	TRBJ1-1	CASSLAGQGVTEAFF	TGTGCCAGCAGCTTAGCGGGACAGGGTGTCACTGAAGCTTTCTTT
.	TRBV19	.	TRBJ1-2	CASSSGSSALYGYGYTF	TGTGCCAGTAGTTCCGGGTCTAGCGCCCTTTACGGCTATGGCTACACCTTC
.	TRBV19	TRBD1	TRBJ1-2	CASSPGGGNYGYTF	TGTGCCAGTAGTCCAGGGGGAGGTAACTATGGCTACACCTTC
.	TRBV10-3	.	TRBJ2-7	CAISANTYEQYF	TGTGCCATCAGTGCCAATACCTACGAGCAGTACTTC
once	TRBV11-1	TRBD2	TRBJ2-1	CASSLFGTSGEDEQFF	TGTGCCAGCAGCCTATTTGGGACTAGCGGGGAGGATGAGCAGTTCTTC
.	TRBV6-6	.	TRBJ1-5	CASSYAPTGPNQPQHF	TGTGCCAGCAGTTACGCACCGACAGGCCCAAATCAGCCCCAGCATTTT
.	TRBV5-1	.	TRBJ1-4	CASSLGGQPNEKLFF	TGCGCCAGCAGCTTGGGGGGACAACCTAATGAAAAACTGTTTTTT
.	TRBV6-6	.	TRBJ1-5	CASSYSMNQPQHF	TGTGCCAGCAGTTACTCGATGAATCAGCCCCAGCATTTT
.	TRBV13	TRBD2	TRBJ2-1	CASSSAPRGGGEQFF	TGTGCCAGCAGCTCGGCCCCGCGGGGGGGCGGTGAGCAGTTCTTC
few	TRBV12-3/TRBV12-4	.	TRBJ1-1	CASSSGTHTEAFF	TGTGCCAGCAGTTCAGGGACGCACACTGAAGCTTTCTTT
.	TRBV19	.	TRBJ2-7	CASSIEGLRPGEQYF	TGTGCCAGTAGTATTGAGGGCCTCCGACCCGGCGAGCAGTACTTC
.	TRBV15	TRBD2	TRBJ2-3	CATSHGLAGATDTQYF	TGTGCCACCAGCCATGGACTAGCGGGGGCCACAGATACGCAGTATTTT
few	TRBV2	TRBD1	TRBJ2-3	CASRLQGESTDTQYF	TGTGCCAGCAGGCTACAGGGGGAGAGCACAGATACGCAGTATTTT
.	TRBV29-1	TRBD1	TRBJ2-1	CSAPGGTGVYNEQFF	TGCAGCGCCCCTGGGGGGACAGGGGTCTACAATGAGCAGTTCTTC
.	TRBV4-2	TRBD2	TRBJ2-3	CASSQAPFSGRARSTDTQYF	TGTGCCAGCAGCCAAGCCCCCTTTAGCGGGAGGGCGAGGAGCACAGATACGCAGTATTTT
few	TRBV5-1	TRBD1	TRBJ1-4	CASSLDGRGFDEVFF	TGCGCCAGCAGCTTGGATGGCAGGGGGTTTGATGAGGTGTTTTTT
.	TRBV29-1	TRBD2	TRBJ2-1	CSVLMGSGSYNEQFF	TGCAGCGTCCTTATGGGCAGCGGGAGTTACAATGAGCAGTTCTTC
.	TRBV7-2	.	TRBJ1-2	CASSGQGHYGYTF	TGTGCCAGCAGCGGTCAAGGGCACTATGGCTACACCTTC
few	TRBV7-9	.	TRBJ2-1	CASSPKGGLYNEQFF	TGTGCCAGCAGCCCAAAGGGCGGACTCTACAATGAGCAGTTCTTC
.	TRBV2	.	TRBJ2-1	CASTGGSSYNEQFF	TGTGCCAGCACCGGGGGAAGCTCCTACAATGAGCAGTTCTTC
.	TRBV5-4	.	TRBJ1-1	CASSLELGGRTEAFF	TGTGCCAGCAGCTTGGAGTTGGGGGGGCGGACTGAAGCTTTCTTT
.	TRBV27	TRBD1	TRBJ2-5	CASSLMTGVETQYF	TGTGCCAGCAGTTTAATGACAGGGGTAGAGACCCAGTACTTC
.	TRBV27	.	TRBJ2-4	CASSSSGSGIQYF	TGTGCCAGCAGTTCGTCAGGATCGGGCATTCAGTACTTC
.	TRBV7-9	TRBD1	TRBJ1-3	CASSFYRGGSGNTIYF	TGTGCCAGCAGCTTTTACAGGGGTGGCTCTGGAAACACCATATATTTT
.	TRBV4-1	TRBD1	TRBJ1-1	CASSPPTGAGTEAFF	TGCGCCAGCAGCCCACCGACAGGGGCGGGCACTGAAGCTTTCTTT